This T cell receptor (beta chain) was obtained from a study of beta chain features in type 1 diabetes. All of the isolated RNA was reverse transcribed, so expressed TCRB transcripts were sequenced. Profiling relied on immunoSEQ multiplex PCR, and the TCRdb table lists in-frame clones only, not all of them. The repertoire includes 400,000 to 450,000 clones, around 14% of them detected once, and roughly 0.036% sits in the top ten. Germline loops: CDR1 LNHDA, CDR2 SQIVND (reference sequence). This CDR3 has 12 amino acids. The V and J ends lost 0 bases and 7 bases respectively, with 4 bases between them.

This TCR was recovered from a young man in good health. Material for sequencing was naive CD4+ T cells from blood. This chain uses TRBV19 with TRBJ1-3; D not resolved. The CDR3 region is CASSIEWNTIYF. The CDR3 bases are TGTGCCAGTAGTATAGAGTGGAACACCATATATTTT.